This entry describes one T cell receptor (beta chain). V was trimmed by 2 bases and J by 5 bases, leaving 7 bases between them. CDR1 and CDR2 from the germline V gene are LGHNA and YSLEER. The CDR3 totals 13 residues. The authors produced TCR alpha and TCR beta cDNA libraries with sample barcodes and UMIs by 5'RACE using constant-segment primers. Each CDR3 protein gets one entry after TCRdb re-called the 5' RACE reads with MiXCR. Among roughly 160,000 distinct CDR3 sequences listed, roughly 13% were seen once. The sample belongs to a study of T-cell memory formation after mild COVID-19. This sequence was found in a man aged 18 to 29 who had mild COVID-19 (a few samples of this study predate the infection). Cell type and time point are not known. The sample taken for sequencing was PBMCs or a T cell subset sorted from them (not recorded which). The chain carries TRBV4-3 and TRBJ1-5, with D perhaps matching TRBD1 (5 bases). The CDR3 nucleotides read TGCGCCAGCAGCCAAAGGGGAGATCAGCCCCAGCATTTT. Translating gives CASSQRGDQPQHF.